This TCR beta chain was captured in a study of response to subunit inactivated influenza vaccine. Study outcomes and limitations: With each seasonal influenza vaccination, the authors suggested, few new T cells are recruited.

One entry per CDR3 protein results from TCRdb running MiXCR on the RT-PCR reads. The sample carries 500,000 to 650,000 distinct CDR3 sequences, less than 10% recorded once. This clonotype was seen a few times. The target antigen is unknown. Germline V lookup: CDR1 SQVTM, CDR2 ANQGSEA. V was pared by 4 bases and J by 5 bases, with 11 bases between. The CDR3 is 12 residues long. The origin of this receptor is a man between 50 and 70 years old who received an inactivated influenza vaccine. The sample in question was PBMCs from blood, obtained roughly 24 months after vaccination. The chain combines TRBV29-1 with TRBJ2-5; no definite D call. CDR3 bases: TGCAGCGTTGTGGTACTGGGGGAGACCCAGTACTTC. This translates into CSVVVLGETQYF.